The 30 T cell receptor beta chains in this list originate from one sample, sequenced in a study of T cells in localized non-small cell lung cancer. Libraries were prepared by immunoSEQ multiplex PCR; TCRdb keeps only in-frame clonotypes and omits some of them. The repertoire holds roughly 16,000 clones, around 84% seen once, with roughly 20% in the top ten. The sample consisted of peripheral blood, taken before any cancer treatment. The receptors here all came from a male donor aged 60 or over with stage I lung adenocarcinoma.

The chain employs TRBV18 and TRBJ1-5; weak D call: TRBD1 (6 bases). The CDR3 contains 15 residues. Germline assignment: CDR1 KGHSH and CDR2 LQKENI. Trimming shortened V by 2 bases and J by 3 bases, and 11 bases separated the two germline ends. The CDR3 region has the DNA TGTGCCAGCTCACCAGGAGGACAGAACAATCAGCCCCAGCATTTT. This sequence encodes CASSPGGQNNQPQHF.

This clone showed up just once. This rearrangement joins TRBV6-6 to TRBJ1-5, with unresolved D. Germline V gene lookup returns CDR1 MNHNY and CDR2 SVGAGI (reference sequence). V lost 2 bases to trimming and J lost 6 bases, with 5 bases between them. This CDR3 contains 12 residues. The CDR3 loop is CASSYESQPQHF. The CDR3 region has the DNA TGTGCCAGCAGTTACGAGAGTCAGCCCCAGCATTTT.

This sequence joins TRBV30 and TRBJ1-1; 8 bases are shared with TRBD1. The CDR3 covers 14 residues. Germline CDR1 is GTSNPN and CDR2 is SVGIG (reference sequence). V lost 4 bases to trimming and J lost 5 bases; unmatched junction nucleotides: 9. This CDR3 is CAWKRTGSKTEAFF. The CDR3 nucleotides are TGTGCCTGGAAAAGGACAGGGAGTAAGACTGAAGCTTTCTTT.

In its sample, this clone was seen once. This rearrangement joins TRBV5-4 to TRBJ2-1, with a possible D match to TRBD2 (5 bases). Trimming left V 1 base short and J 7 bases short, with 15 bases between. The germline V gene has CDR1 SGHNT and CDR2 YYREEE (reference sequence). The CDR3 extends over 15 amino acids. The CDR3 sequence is CASSLLAKPGNEQFF. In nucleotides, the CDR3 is TGTGCCAGCAGCTTGCTGGCGAAACCGGGGAATGAGCAGTTCTTC.

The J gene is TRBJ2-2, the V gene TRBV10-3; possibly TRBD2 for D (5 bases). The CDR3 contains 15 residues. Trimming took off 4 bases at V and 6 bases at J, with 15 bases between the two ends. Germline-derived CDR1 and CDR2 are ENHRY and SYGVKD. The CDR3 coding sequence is TGTGCCATCAGTGGAGGGCTTGTAAACTCCGGGGAGCTGTTTTTT. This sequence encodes CAISGGLVNSGELFF.

The chain's CDR3 is CASSQLWGQATYEQYF. CDR3 nucleotide sequence: TGCGCCAGCAGCCAATTATGGGGTCAGGCGACCTACGAGCAGTACTTC. This chain joins TRBV4-3 and TRBJ2-7; D ambiguous. The germline V gene has CDR1 LGHNA and CDR2 YSLEER. This CDR3 region has 16 residues. V lost 2 bases and J 2 bases, leaving 16 bases between the germline ends.

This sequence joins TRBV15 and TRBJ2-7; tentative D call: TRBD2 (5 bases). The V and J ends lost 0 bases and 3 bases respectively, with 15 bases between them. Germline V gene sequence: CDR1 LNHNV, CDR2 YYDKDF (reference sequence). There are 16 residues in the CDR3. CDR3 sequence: CATSRDLGEKFYEQYF. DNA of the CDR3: TGTGCCACCAGCAGAGATCTTGGGGAGAAATTCTACGAGCAGTACTTC.

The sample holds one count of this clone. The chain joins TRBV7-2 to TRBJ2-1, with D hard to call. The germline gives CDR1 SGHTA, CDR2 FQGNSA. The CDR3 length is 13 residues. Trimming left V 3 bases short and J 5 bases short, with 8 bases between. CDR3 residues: CASSLAIDNEQFF. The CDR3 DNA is TGTGCCAGCAGCTTGGCAATAGACAATGAGCAGTTCTTC.

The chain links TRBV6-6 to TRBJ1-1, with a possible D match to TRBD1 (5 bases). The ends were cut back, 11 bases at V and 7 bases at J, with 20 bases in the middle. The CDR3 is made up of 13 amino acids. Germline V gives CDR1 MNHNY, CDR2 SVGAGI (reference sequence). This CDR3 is CAGTSGLRGEAFF. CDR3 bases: TGTGCCGGGACTTCGGGCCTGCGGGGTGAAGCTTTCTTT.

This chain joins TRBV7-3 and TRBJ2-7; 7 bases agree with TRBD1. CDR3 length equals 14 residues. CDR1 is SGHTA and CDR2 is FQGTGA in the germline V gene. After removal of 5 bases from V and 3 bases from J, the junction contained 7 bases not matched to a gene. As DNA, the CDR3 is TGTGCCAGCAGCCCCAGCCGGGACAGCTACGAGCAGTACTTC. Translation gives CASSPSRDSYEQYF.

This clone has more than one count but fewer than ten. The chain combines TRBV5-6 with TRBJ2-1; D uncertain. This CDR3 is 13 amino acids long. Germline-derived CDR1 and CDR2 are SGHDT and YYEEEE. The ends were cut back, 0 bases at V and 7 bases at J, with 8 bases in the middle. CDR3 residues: CASSLASENEQFF. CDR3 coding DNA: TGTGCCAGCAGCTTGGCCTCGGAAAATGAGCAGTTCTTC.

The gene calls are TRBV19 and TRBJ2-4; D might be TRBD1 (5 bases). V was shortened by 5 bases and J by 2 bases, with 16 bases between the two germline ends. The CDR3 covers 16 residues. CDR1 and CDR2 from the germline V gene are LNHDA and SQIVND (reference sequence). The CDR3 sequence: CASSDLRGSTKNIQYF. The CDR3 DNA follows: TGTGCCAGTAGTGACCTAAGGGGTAGTACCAAAAACATTCAGTACTTC. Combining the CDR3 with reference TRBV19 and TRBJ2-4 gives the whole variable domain DGGITQSPKYLFRKEGQNVTLSCEQNLNHDAMYWYRQDPGQGLRLIYYSQIVNDFQKGDIAEGYSVSREKKESFPLTVTSAQKNPTAFYLCASSDLRGSTKNIQYFGAGTRLSVL.

The CDR3 region has the DNA TGTGCCAGCAGTTTAATAGGCTCTGGGGCCAACGTCCTGACTTTC. The encoded protein is CASSLIGSGANVLTF. J is TRBJ2-6 and V is TRBV27; the D is unclear. The CDR3 has 15 amino acids. Trimming removed 2 bases at V and 0 bases at J, with 5 bases between. Germline values: CDR1 MNHEY, CDR2 SMNVEV (reference sequence).

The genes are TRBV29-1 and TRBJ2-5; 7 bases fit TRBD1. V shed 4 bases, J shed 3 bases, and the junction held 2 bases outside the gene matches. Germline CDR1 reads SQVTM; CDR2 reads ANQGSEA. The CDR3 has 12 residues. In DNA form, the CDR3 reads TGCAGCGTTGGACAGGGCGAAGAGACCCAGTACTTC. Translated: CSVGQGEETQYF. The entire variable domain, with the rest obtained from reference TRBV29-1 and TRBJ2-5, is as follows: SAVISQKPSRDICQRGTSLTIQCQVDSQVTMMFWYRQQPGQSLTLIATANQGSEATYESGFVIDKFPISRPNLTFSTLTVSNMSPEDSSIYLCSVGQGEETQYFGPGTRLLVL.

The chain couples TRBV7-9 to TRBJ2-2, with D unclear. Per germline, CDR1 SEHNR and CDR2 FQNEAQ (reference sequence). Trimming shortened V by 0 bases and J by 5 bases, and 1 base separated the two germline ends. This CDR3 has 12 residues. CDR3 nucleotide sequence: TGTGCCAGCAGCTTAGCAACCGGGGAGCTGTTTTTT. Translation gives CASSLATGELFF.

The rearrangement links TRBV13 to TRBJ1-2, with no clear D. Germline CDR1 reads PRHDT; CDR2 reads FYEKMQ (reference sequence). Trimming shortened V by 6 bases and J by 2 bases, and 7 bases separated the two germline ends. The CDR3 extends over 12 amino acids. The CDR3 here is CASSPTNYGYTF. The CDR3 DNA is TGTGCCAGCAGTCCTACGAACTATGGCTACACCTTC.

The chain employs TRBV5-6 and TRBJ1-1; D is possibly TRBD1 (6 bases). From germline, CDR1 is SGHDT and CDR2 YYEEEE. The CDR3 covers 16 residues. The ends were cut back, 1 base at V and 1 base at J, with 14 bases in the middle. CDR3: CASSLWARGTNTEAFF. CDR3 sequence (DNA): TGTGCCAGCAGCTTGTGGGCCAGGGGAACGAACACTGAAGCTTTCTTT. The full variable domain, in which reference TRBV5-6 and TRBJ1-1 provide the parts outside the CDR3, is DAGVTQSPTHLIKTRGQQVTLRCSPKSGHDTVSWYQQALGQGPQFIFQYYEEEERQRGNFPDRFSGHQFPNYSSELNVNALLLGDSALYLCASSLWARGTNTEAFFGQGTRLTVV.

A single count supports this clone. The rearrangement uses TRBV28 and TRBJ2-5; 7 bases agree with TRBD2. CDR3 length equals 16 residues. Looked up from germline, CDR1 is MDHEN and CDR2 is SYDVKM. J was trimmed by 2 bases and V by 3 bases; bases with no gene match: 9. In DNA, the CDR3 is TGTGCCAGCAGTTTCCCCCAGCGGGACGGTCAAGAGACCCAGTACTTC. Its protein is CASSFPQRDGQETQYF.

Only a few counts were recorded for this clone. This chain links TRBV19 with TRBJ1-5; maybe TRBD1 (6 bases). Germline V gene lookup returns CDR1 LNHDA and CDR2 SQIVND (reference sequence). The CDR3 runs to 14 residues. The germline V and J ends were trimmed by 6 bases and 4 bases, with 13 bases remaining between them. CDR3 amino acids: CASSRDIQNQPQHF. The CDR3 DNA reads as TGTGCCAGTAGCAGGGACATCCAGAATCAGCCCCAGCATTTT.

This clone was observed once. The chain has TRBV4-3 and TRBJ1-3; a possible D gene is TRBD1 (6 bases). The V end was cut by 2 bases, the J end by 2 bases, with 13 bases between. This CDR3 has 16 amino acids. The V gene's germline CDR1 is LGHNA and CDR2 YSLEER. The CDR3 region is CASSQIQSGAGNTIYF. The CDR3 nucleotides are TGCGCCAGCAGCCAAATTCAGTCAGGGGCTGGAAACACCATATATTTT.

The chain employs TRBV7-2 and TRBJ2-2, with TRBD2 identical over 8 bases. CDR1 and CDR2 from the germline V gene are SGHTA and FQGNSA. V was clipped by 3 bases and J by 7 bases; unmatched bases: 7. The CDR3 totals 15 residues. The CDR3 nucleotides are TGTGCCAGCAGCTTTCAGGCGGGAGGTGGCGGGGAGCTGTTTTTT. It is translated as CASSFQAGGGGELFF.

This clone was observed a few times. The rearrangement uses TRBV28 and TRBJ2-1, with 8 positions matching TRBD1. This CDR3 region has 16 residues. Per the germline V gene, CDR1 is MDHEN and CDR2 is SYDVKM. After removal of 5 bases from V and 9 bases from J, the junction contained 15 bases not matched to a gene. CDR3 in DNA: TGTGCCAGCAGTGTCCCAGGGACAGGAGGTGGAGGTGAGCAGTTCTTC. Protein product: CASSVPGTGGGGEQFF.

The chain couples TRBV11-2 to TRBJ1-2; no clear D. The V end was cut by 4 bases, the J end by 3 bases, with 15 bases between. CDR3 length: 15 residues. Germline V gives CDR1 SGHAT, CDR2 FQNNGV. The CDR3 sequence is CASSSWPSGDYGYTF. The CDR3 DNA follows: TGTGCCAGCAGCTCTTGGCCGAGCGGGGACTATGGCTACACCTTC.

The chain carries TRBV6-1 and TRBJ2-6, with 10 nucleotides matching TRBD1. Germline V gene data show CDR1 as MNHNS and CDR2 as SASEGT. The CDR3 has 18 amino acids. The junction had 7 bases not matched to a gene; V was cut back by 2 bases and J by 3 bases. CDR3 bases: TGTGCCAGCAGTGAATCGGACAGGGGGTTAGTTGGGGCCAACGTCCTGACTTTC. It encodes CASSESDRGLVGANVLTF.

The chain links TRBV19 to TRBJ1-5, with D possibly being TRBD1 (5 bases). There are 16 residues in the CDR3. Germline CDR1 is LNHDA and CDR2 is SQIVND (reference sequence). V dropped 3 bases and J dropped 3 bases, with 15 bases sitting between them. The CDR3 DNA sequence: TGTGCCAGTAGTATCGGGGGTAGCGCTTTCAATCAGCCCCAGCATTTT. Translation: CASSIGGSAFNQPQHF.

CDR3 protein: CASSATGYNSPLHF. The CDR3 DNA follows: TGTGCCAGCAGTGCCACAGGGTATAATTCACCCCTCCACTTT. J is TRBJ1-6 and V is TRBV2, with a weak D call TRBD1 (6 bases). Per the germline V gene, CDR1 is SNHLY and CDR2 is FYNNEI. This CDR3 is built from 14 residues. V was shortened by 4 bases and J by 4 bases, with 8 bases between the two germline ends.

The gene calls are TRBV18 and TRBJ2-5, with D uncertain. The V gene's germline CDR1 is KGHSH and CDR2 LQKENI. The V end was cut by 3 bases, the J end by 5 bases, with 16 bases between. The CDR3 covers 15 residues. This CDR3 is CASSPTPQARETQYF. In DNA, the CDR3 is TGTGCCAGCTCACCGACACCCCAGGCCAGGGAGACCCAGTACTTC. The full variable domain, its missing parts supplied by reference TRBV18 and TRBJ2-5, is NAGVMQNPRHLVRRRGQEARLRCSPMKGHSHVYWYRQLPEEGLKFMVYLQKENIIDESGMPKERFSAEFPKEGPSILRIQQVVRGDSAAYFCASSPTPQARETQYFGPGTRLLVL.

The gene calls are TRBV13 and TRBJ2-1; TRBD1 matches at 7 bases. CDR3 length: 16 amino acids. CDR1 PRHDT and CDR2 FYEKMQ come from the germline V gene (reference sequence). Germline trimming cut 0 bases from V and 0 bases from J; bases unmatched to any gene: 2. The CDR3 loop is CASSLGQGSSYNEQFF. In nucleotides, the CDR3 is TGTGCCAGCAGCTTAGGACAGGGGAGCTCCTACAATGAGCAGTTCTTC.

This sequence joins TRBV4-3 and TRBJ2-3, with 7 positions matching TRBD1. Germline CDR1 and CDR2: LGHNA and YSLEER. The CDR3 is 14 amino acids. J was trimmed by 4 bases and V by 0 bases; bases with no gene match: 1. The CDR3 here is CASSQEGGADTQYF. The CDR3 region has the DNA TGCGCCAGCAGCCAAGAAGGGGGCGCAGATACGCAGTATTTT.

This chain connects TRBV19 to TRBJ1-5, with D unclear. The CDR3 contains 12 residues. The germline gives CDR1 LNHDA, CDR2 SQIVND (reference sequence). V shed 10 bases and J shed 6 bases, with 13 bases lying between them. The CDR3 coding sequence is TGTGCCACCACGGAGGGTGCTCAGCCCCAGCATTTT. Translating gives CATTEGAQPQHF.